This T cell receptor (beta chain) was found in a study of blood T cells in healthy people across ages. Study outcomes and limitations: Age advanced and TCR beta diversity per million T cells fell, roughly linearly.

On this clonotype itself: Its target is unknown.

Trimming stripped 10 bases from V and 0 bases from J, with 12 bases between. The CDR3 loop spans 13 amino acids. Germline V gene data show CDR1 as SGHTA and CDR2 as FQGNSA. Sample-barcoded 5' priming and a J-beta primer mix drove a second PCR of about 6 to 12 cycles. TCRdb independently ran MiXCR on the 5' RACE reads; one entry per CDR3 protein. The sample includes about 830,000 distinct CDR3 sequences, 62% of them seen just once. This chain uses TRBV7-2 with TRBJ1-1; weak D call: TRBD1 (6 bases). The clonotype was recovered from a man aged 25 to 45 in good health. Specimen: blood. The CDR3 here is CANSQGVNTEAFF. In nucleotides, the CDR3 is TGTGCCAACTCACAGGGAGTGAACACTGAAGCTTTCTTT.